This T cell receptor beta chain derives from a study of post-analysis software for immune sequencing data. Trimming removed 4 bases at V and 3 bases at J, with 21 bases between. Germline-derived CDR1 and CDR2 are DFQATT and SNEGSKA (reference sequence). This CDR3 comprises 16 residues. Unique molecular identifiers tagged the TCR beta cDNA libraries. TCRdb redid the calling of the PCR reads with MiXCR, one entry per CDR3 protein. The data contain hundreds of thousands of distinct CDR3 sequences, about 32% of them singletons. Points on this clonotype: What it recognizes is unknown.

Study-level points and caveats: Those samples that were prepared in the same batch co-clustered strongly by F measure. Patients carried roughly 5 TRBV segments more frequently than controls did, and TRBV5-6, TRBV5-1 and TRBV20-1 were among them.

The receptor's source is a girl aged 5 to 17 with multiple sclerosis. This rearrangement joins TRBV20-1 to TRBJ2-5; D is unresolved. Sequenced sample: blood. As DNA, the CDR3 is TGCAGTGCTAATCTCGGTGGCAGCACTGAAAAAGAGACCCAGTACTTC. Residues: CSANLGGSTEKETQYF.